The 20 T cell receptor beta chains below all came from one sample that was sequenced in a study of T cells after yellow fever vaccination. One entry per CDR3 protein results from TCRdb running MiXCR on the 5' RACE reads. This sample has about 200,000 distinct CDR3 sequences, with more than 3% found just once. Sequencing was performed on CD4+ T cells sorted from PBMCs, taken 10 days after the yellow fever booster vaccination. The receptors were sampled from a man in his late teens or twenties who received the YFV17D yellow fever vaccine.

This clonotype has ten or more counts. Written as DNA, the CDR3 is TGTGCCAGCAGCGCTGGCGTATCCGGAAACAATGAGCAGTTCTTC. Translated: CASSAGVSGNNEQFF. The genes are TRBV7-8 and TRBJ2-1; D call uncertain. CDR1 and CDR2 from the germline V gene are SGHVS and FQNEAQ. The V gene lost 5 bases and the J gene lost 5 bases, with 16 bases spanning the gap. The CDR3 spans 15 residues. Variable domain in full (rest from reference TRBV7-8 and TRBJ2-1): GAGVSQSPRYKVAKRGQDVALRCDPISGHVSLFWYQQALGQGPEFLTYFQNEAQLDKSGLPSDRFFAERPEGSVSTLKIQRTQQEDSAVYLCASSAGVSGNNEQFFGPGTRLTVL.

This clonotype appeared a few times. The chain is built from TRBV7-2 and TRBJ2-2; 8 nucleotides agree with TRBD2. The CDR3 consists of 17 residues. Trimming took 2 bases from V and 2 from J; bases not matched to a gene: 7. Germline V gene sequence: CDR1 SGHTA, CDR2 FQGNSA. The CDR3 DNA follows: TGTGCCAGCAGCTTAACACCCGGGACTAGTAACACCGGGGAGCTGTTTTTT. Translated, it gives CASSLTPGTSNTGELFF.

This clonotype was recorded a few times. This chain links TRBV5-5 with TRBJ1-4; 9 bases align to TRBD1. The CDR3 runs to 15 residues. The germline gives CDR1 SGHKS, CDR2 YYEKEE (reference sequence). V lost 2 bases, J lost 8 bases, and 7 bases stayed unmatched. The CDR3: CASSFGTGIEEKLFF. The CDR3, as DNA: TGTGCCAGCAGCTTTGGGACAGGGATAGAAGAAAAACTGTTTTTT.

In nucleotides, the CDR3 is TGTGCCATCAGCGGGGCTGGGTATACGCAGTATTTT. It encodes CAISGAGYTQYF. The gene calls are TRBV10-3 and TRBJ2-3; D possibly matches TRBD1 or TRBD2 (5 bases each). V was cut by 6 bases and J by 7 bases, with 11 bases left in between. This CDR3 spans 12 amino acids. The germline CDR1 and CDR2 sequences are ENHRY and SYGVKD.

With regard to this clonotype: A clone one base away is much larger, so this may be a read error. The chain has TRBV10-2 and TRBJ2-5; D unresolved. The closer fit of TRBJ2-1 to the DNA end suggests the J call may be wrong. The CDR3 sequence is 13 residues long. Looked up from germline, CDR1 is WSHSY and CDR2 is SAAADI. In DNA form, the CDR3 reads TGCGCCAGCAGTGAGTTGGGAAGAGAGACCCAGTTCTTC. It codes for CASSELGRETQFF.

This clonotype has a handful of counts. The chain carries TRBV6-2 or TRBV6-3 and TRBJ1-2; 7 positions match TRBD1. The CDR3 is made up of 15 amino acids. The trim removed 4 bases at V and 2 bases at J, leaving 7 bases unmatched. Germline-derived CDR1 and CDR2 are MNHEY and SVGEGT. CDR3 protein: CASSFGGTDNYGYTF. DNA for the CDR3: TGTGCCAGCAGTTTCGGCGGGACAGACAACTATGGCTACACCTTC.

This clonotype was found many times. The rearrangement joins TRBV19 to TRBJ2-7; possible D gene TRBD2, 6 bases. Germline V gives CDR1 LNHDA, CDR2 SQIVND (reference sequence). CDR3 length: 14 amino acids. V was clipped by 3 bases and J by 1 base, with 10 bases between them. This CDR3 is CASSISGTSYEQYF. The DNA of the CDR3 is TGTGCCAGTAGTATCTCGGGGACTTCCTACGAGCAGTACTTC. Filled out from reference TRBV19 and TRBJ2-7, the complete variable domain reads DGGITQSPKYLFRKEGQNVTLSCEQNLNHDAMYWYRQDPGQGLRLIYYSQIVNDFQKGDIAEGYSVSREKKESFPLTVTSAQKNPTAFYLCASSISGTSYEQYFGPGTRLTVT.

The CDR3 sequence: CATRLSSEQYF. CDR3 sequence (DNA): TGTGCCACCAGACTCTCTTCCGAGCAGTACTTC. This sequence joins TRBV24-1 and TRBJ2-7; D not resolved. Germline lookup yields CDR1 KGHDR and CDR2 SFDVKD. This CDR3 contains 11 residues. V gave up 7 bases and J gave up 6 bases, with 9 bases separating them.

This clonotype was picked up many times. This chain links TRBV3-1 with TRBJ1-2; possible D gene TRBD1, 5 bases. The ends were cut back, 4 bases at V and 4 bases at J, with 16 bases in the middle. The V gene's germline CDR1 is LGHDT and CDR2 YNNKEL (reference sequence). The CDR3 consists of 15 residues. This chain's CDR3 is CASSPARERGYGYTF. In DNA form, the CDR3 reads TGTGCCAGCAGCCCTGCCCGGGAGAGGGGCTATGGCTACACCTTC.

This clonotype was counted many times. Relative to the germline gene, one junction end is altered; a read error may explain this. The gene calls are TRBV7-7 and TRBJ2-5, with a possible D match to TRBD2 (6 bases). Germline CDR1 SSHAT, CDR2 FNYEAQ (reference sequence). The length of the CDR3 is 13 residues. CDR3 sequence reads: CASSPGLEETQYF. The CDR3 DNA reads as TGTGCTAGCAGCCCGGGACTGGAAGAGACCCAGTACTTC. Full variable domain (rest looked up from reference TRBV7-7 and TRBJ2-5): GAGVSQSPRYKVTKRGQDVTLRCDPISSHATLYWYQQALGQGPEFLTYFNYEAQPDKSGLPSDRFSAERPEGSISTLTIQRTEQRDSAMYRCASSPGLEETQYFGPGTRLLVL.

The chain carries TRBV7-9 and TRBJ2-5; 9 bases fit TRBD2. The CDR3 has 16 residues. Germline CDR1 is SEHNR and CDR2 is FQNEAQ (reference sequence). The trim removed 2 bases at V and 4 bases at J, leaving 8 bases unmatched. CDR3: CASSLNAGGPTETQYF. CDR3 DNA: TGTGCCAGCAGCTTAAATGCGGGGGGGCCCACAGAGACCCAGTACTTC.

This clonotype showed up just a few times. The gene calls are TRBV3-1 and TRBJ2-3; tentatively, D is TRBD1 (6 bases). With 3 bases removed from V and 2 bases from J, the gap between germline ends came to 9 bases. The CDR3 has 14 residues. The germline CDR1 and CDR2 sequences are LGHDT and YNNKEL (reference sequence). The CDR3 loop reads CASSHRGATDTQYF. CDR3 nucleotide sequence: TGTGCCAGCAGCCACAGGGGCGCCACAGATACGCAGTATTTT.

This clonotype was found a few times. The J gene is TRBJ1-6, the V gene TRBV20-1, with no clear D. CDR3 length equals 15 residues. In germline, CDR1 is DFQATT, CDR2 SNEGSKA (reference sequence). Deletions cut 1 base from V and 4 bases from J, with 11 bases between. This CDR3 is CSARAVLDYNSPLHF. As DNA, the CDR3 is TGCAGTGCTAGAGCGGTTTTGGATTATAATTCACCCCTCCACTTT.

V usage is TRBV18 and J usage is TRBJ1-4; no clear D. Germline lookup yields CDR1 KGHSH and CDR2 LQKENI. Trimming left V 9 bases short and J 0 bases short, with 17 bases between. The CDR3 spans 16 residues. The CDR3 DNA sequence: TGTGCCAGTTCTCCACCCCCGGCGGCAACTAATGAAAAACTGTTTTTT. The encoded protein is CASSPPPAATNEKLFF.

The CDR3 spells CAISKSGVESTQYF. As DNA, the CDR3 is TGTGCCATCAGTAAAAGCGGGGTCGAGAGTACGCAGTATTTT. V is TRBV10-3 and J is TRBJ2-3; the match to TRBD2 covers 7 bases. The V gene end was trimmed by 5 bases and the J gene end by 8 bases; junction bases not matched to a gene: 10. The CDR3 runs to 14 residues. In germline, CDR1 is ENHRY, CDR2 SYGVKD.

This clonotype was counted only a few times. V is TRBV25-1 and J is TRBJ1-6; D unresolved. V lost 7 bases, J lost 1 base, and 11 bases lay in between. The CDR3 sequence is 15 residues long. Looked up from germline, CDR1 is MGHDK and CDR2 is SYGVNS. The DNA for the CDR3 is TGTGCCAGCATGAGAAGTTCATCCTATAATTCACCCCTCCACTTT. This sequence encodes CASMRSSSYNSPLHF.

The table lists this clonotype with a few counts. The chain couples TRBV2 to TRBJ1-5; no definite D call. There are 14 residues in the CDR3. V gave up 3 bases and J gave up 4 bases, with 10 bases separating them. CDR1 is SNHLY and CDR2 is FYNNEI in the germline V gene. The CDR3 DNA sequence: TGTGCCAGCAGTGAGAGGAGTGGGAATCAGCCCCAGCATTTT. This encodes CASSERSGNQPQHF.

This clonotype came up many times. The gene calls are TRBV4-2 and TRBJ1-2; TRBD1 is a possible D gene (6 bases). CDR3 length: 17 residues. Trimming removed 2 bases from V and 0 bases from J, with 16 bases in between. Germline values: CDR1 LGHNA, CDR2 YNFKEQ. The DNA for the CDR3 is TGTGCCAGCAGCCAATTGAACACCGGGGACACTAACTATGGCTACACCTTC. As protein: CASSQLNTGDTNYGYTF.

The sample holds many counts of this clonotype. V usage is TRBV7-6 and J usage is TRBJ2-1; possibly TRBD1 for D (6 bases). Trimming took 5 bases from V and 4 from J, leaving 18 bases between them. The CDR3 runs 16 residues. Germline CDR1 is SGHVS and CDR2 is FNYEAQ. CDR3 sequence (DNA): TGTGCCAGCAGCCGTCAGGGGCCCCCTCCTTACAATGAGCAGTTCTTC. Encoded protein: CASSRQGPPPYNEQFF.

This sequence joins TRBV5-1 and TRBJ2-3, with D unclear. CDR3 length: 12 residues. Germline lookup yields CDR1 SGHRS and CDR2 YFSETQ. V was trimmed by 3 bases and J by 7 bases, leaving 9 bases between them. CDR3 region: CASSSSENTQYF. DNA of the CDR3: TGCGCCAGCAGCTCCAGCGAGAATACGCAGTATTTT.